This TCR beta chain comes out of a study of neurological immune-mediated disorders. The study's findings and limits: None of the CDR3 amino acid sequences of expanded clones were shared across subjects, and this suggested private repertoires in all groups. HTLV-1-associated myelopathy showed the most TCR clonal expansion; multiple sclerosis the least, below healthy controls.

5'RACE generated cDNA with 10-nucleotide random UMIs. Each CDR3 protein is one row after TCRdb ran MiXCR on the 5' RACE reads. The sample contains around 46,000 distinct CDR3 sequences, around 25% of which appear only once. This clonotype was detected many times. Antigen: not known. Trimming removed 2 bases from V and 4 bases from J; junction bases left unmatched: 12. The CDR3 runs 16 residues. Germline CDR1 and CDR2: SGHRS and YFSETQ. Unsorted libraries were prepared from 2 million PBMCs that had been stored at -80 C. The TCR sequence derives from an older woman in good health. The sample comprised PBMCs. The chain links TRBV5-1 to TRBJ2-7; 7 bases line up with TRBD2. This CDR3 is CASSLTAGTMGYEQYF. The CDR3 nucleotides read TGCGCCAGCAGCTTAACGGCCGGGACTATGGGGTACGAGCAGTACTTC.